This is a list of T cell receptor beta chains from one sample in a study of shared clonotypes between healthy human individuals. Here immunoSEQ multiplex PCR was the method, and the copy in TCRdb shows in-frame clones only, minus some. The sample consists of about 1 million clones, 75% to 80% of them appearing once. Sequencing was done on a sample of memory CD4+ T cells from PBMCs. The receptors were sampled from a man aged 18 to 30 in good health. Some clones in this sample may be carry-over from other donors' samples. CDR3s include the opening cysteine and the closing phenylalanine or tryptophan. The D gene is left open where the match is weak. A clone size is listed for some rows: how often the clone was seen (once, few, many), or a class if it is expanded.

TRBV7-9	TRBJ2-7	NA	NA	CASSGPKGSYEQYF	TGTGCCAGCAGCGGACCAAAAGGGTCCTACGAGCAGTACTTC
TRBV6-1	TRBJ2-1	NA	NA	CASSETYEQFF	TGTGCCAGCAGTGAAACATACGAGCAGTTCTTC
TRBV18	TRBJ2-7	NA	TRBD1	CASSNTGQGIYEQYF	TGTGCCAGCTCAAACACGGGACAGGGAATCTACGAGCAGTACTTC
TRBV6-4	TRBJ1-2	NA	TRBD1	CASKGQGETGYTF	TGTGCCAGCAAGGGACAGGGGGAAACTGGCTACACCTTC
TRBV28	TRBJ2-5	NA	NA	CASRGPLGETQYF	TGTGCCAGCAGGGGCCCCTTGGGGGAGACCCAGTACTTC
TRBV7-2	TRBJ2-7	once	TRBD1	CASSSGQGNEQYF	TGTGCCAGCAGCTCGGGACAGGGCAACGAGCAGTACTTC
TRBV10-3	TRBJ1-1	NA	NA	CAISESSAKAFF	TGTGCCATCAGTGAGTCGAGCGCCAAAGCTTTCTTT
TRBV18	TRBJ2-5	NA	TRBD2	CASSPPGTRKETQYF	TGTGCCAGCTCACCACCAGGGACTAGAAAGGAGACCCAGTACTTC
TRBV6-5	TRBJ2-7	once	NA	CASSYKAPAGPYEQYF	TGTGCCAGCAGTTACAAGGCGCCAGCGGGCCCCTACGAGCAGTACTTC
TRBV29-1	TRBJ1-1	few	TRBD1	CSGKRDRNTEAFF	TGCAGCGGAAAACGGGACAGGAACACTGAAGCTTTCTTT
TRBV27	TRBJ2-1	NA	NA	CASSRPLGEQFF	TGTGCCAGCAGTCGCCCGCTGGGTGAGCAGTTCTTC
TRBV4-1	TRBJ2-1	NA	NA	CASSDYSYNEQFF	TGCGCCAGCAGCGACTACTCCTACAATGAGCAGTTCTTC
TRBV6-5	TRBJ1-1	NA	NA	CASRRPGFRGTEAFF	TGTGCCAGCAGACGTCCCGGGTTCCGGGGCACTGAAGCTTTCTTT
TRBV5-1	TRBJ2-5	NA	NA	CASSLGPSVQETQYF	TGCGCCAGCAGCTTGGGGCCTAGCGTTCAAGAGACCCAGTACTTC
TRBV5-1	TRBJ2-3	NA	TRBD2	CASSSVGGGRSDTQYF	TGCGCCAGCAGCTCGGTGGGTGGCGGGAGATCCGATACGCAGTATTTT
TRBV7-2	TRBJ2-7	NA	NA	CASSLAVGVLYEQYF	TGTGCCAGCAGCTTAGCAGTGGGGGTCCTATACGAGCAGTACTTC
TRBV7-9	TRBJ2-7	NA	NA	CASSLGQATYEQYF	TGTGCCAGCAGCTTAGGACAGGCTACCTACGAGCAGTACTTC
TRBV28	TRBJ1-5	NA	NA	CASLPLRERYSNQPQHF	TGTGCCAGCCTACCACTCAGGGAGCGCTATAGCAATCAGCCCCAGCATTTT
TRBV5-1	TRBJ1-1	few	NA	CASSFGVVNAEAFF	TGCGCCAGCAGCTTCGGGGTGGTGAACGCTGAAGCTTTCTTT
TRBV28	TRBJ1-5	NA	TRBD1	CASSLTGAYNQPQHF	TGTGCCAGCAGTTTGACAGGGGCCTACAATCAGCCCCAGCATTTT
TRBV30	TRBJ2-6	many	NA	CAWMGGRTKDPGANVLTF	TGTGCCTGGATGGGTGGTCGAACCAAGGATCCTGGGGCCAACGTCCTGACTTTC
TRBV2	TRBJ2-2	once	NA	CASNREPNTGELFF	TGTGCTTCAAATCGGGAGCCGAACACCGGGGAGCTGTTTTTT
TRBV25-1	TRBJ2-1	NA	NA	CASSKKGIEQFF	TGTGCCAGCAGTAAGAAGGGTATTGAGCAGTTCTTC
TRBV5-4	TRBJ1-2	NA	NA	CASSLRRTQGYGYTF	TGTGCCAGCAGCTTGCGGCGCACCCAGGGCTATGGCTACACCTTC
TRBV30	TRBJ2-4	NA	NA	CAWSRRGGNIQYF	TGTGCCTGGAGCAGGAGGGGGGGAAACATTCAGTACTTC
TRBV7-2	TRBJ1-5	NA	TRBD1	CASSLTGGGNQPQHF	TGTGCCAGCAGCCTGACAGGGGGTGGTAATCAGCCCCAGCATTTT
TRBV9	TRBJ1-3	NA	NA	CASSVVAGGDTIYF	TGTGCCAGCAGCGTAGTTGCAGGAGGAGACACCATATATTTT
TRBV5-1	TRBJ2-1	NA	TRBD2	CASSLGTSGSREQFF	TGCGCCAGCAGCCTCGGGACTAGCGGGAGCAGGGAGCAGTTCTTC
TRBV25-1	TRBJ2-5	NA	NA	CASSESQPGYQETQYF	TGTGCCAGCAGTGAATCCCAGCCAGGATACCAAGAGACCCAGTACTTC
TRBV15	TRBJ1-2	NA	NA	CATSRDRKGVGYTF	TGTGCCACCAGCAGAGATCGAAAAGGGGTAGGCTACACCTTC
TRBV30	TRBJ1-4	NA	NA	CAWSSPPGATEKLFF	TGTGCCTGGAGTTCTCCCCCAGGGGCTACTGAAAAACTGTTTTTT
TRBV15	TRBJ1-2	few	NA	CATSRDSFSREHGYTF	TGTGCCACCAGCAGAGATTCTTTTTCCAGGGAGCATGGCTACACCTTC
TRBV6-1	TRBJ2-7	NA	NA	CASSEEPPLQYF	TGTGCCAGCAGTGAAGAACCCCCTTTGCAGTACTTC
TRBV28	TRBJ2-7	NA	TRBD2	CASRTSGRGPLGEQYF	TGTGCCAGCAGGACCAGCGGGAGGGGTCCGTTGGGCGAGCAGTACTTC
TRBV19	TRBJ1-1	few	NA	CASSIRQALKGNTEAFF	TGTGCCAGTAGTATCCGACAGGCCCTGAAGGGGAACACTGAAGCTTTCTTT
TRBV4-2	TRBJ2-6	NA	TRBD1	CASSREQGAGANVLTF	TGTGCCAGCAGCCGGGAACAGGGGGCTGGGGCCAACGTCCTGACTTTC
TRBV7-9	TRBJ2-3	NA	TRBD1	CASSFRTGPTDTQYF	TGTGCCAGCAGCTTCCGGACAGGGCCGACAGATACGCAGTATTTT
TRBV5-4	TRBJ2-3	NA	NA	CASSLRHHTDTQYF	TGTGCCAGCAGCTTGCGGCATCACACAGATACGCAGTATTTT
TRBV4-1	TRBJ1-4	NA	TRBD1	CASSQVPGQGRSGEKLFF	TGCGCCAGCAGCCAAGTCCCGGGACAGGGGAGAAGTGGTGAAAAACTGTTTTTT